Following are 25 T cell receptor beta chains from one sample sequenced in a study of regulatory T cells in long-lasting Graves disease. HTBI primers from iRepertoire and Arm-PCR of CDR3 regions yielded the TCR beta libraries. Each CDR3 protein gets one entry after TCRdb re-called the multiplex PCR reads with MiXCR. In the table there are around 450,000 distinct CDR3 sequences, 15% of which are singletons. Time point reported: newly diagnosed GD, antithyroid drugs for less than 3 months. PBMC RNA was the source of the TCR library. This same sample was also taken into another study, of T cells in Graves' hyperthyroidism and ophthalmopathy.

This material consisted of peripheral blood mononuclear cells (PBMCs), taken at new diagnosis, from a patient treated with antithyroid drugs. The source is a woman between 40 and 55 years old with Graves disease.

The V and J genes are TRBV27 and TRBJ1-2; D uncertain. The CDR3 has 13 residues. Germline CDR1 MNHEY, CDR2 SMNVEV (reference sequence). Trimming took off 6 bases at V and 8 bases at J, with 16 bases between the two ends. CDR3 coding DNA: TGTGCCAGCAGACAAGGGTCTCCGGGAGGCTACACCTTC. It translates to CASRQGSPGGYTF.

About this clonotype: Given a much more abundant clone one base away, this may be a read error. V is TRBV30 and J is TRBJ2-1, with TRBD1 as a possible D gene (5 bases). The tail of the sequence fits TRBJ2-5 better, so the J call may be wrong. The CDR3 is 14 amino acids. CDR1 is GTSNPN, CDR2 SVGIG, per germline (reference sequence). CDR3 protein: CAWSVGHIQGTQYF. The DNA for the CDR3 is TGTGCCTGGAGTGTCGGACATATCCAAGGGACCCAGTACTTC.

In this sample, this clonotype turned up many times. The chain is built from TRBV12-3 or TRBV12-4 and TRBJ2-7; 9 nucleotides align to TRBD1. The CDR3 runs to 14 residues. The V gene end was trimmed by 3 bases and the J gene end by 5 bases; junction bases not matched to a gene: 5. The CDR3 nucleotides are TGTGCCAGCAGTTTTGGGACAGGGCGGCACGAGCAGTACTTC. It is translated as CASSFGTGRHEQYF.

This clonotype was seen at least ten times. The rearrangement links TRBV28 to TRBJ2-7; D not certain. V was cut by 3 bases and J by 7 bases, with 16 bases left in between. CDR3 length: 14 amino acids. CDR1 and CDR2 (germline): MDHEN, SYDVKM. The CDR3 is CASSFQPLKGEQYF. CDR3 bases: TGTGCCAGCAGTTTTCAACCCCTCAAAGGGGAGCAGTACTTC.

The rearrangement uses TRBV5-6 and TRBJ2-7; 7 bases line up with TRBD1. Germline values: CDR1 SGHDT, CDR2 YYEEEE. The CDR3 is made up of 14 amino acids. After removal of 4 bases from V and 0 bases from J, the junction contained 4 bases not matched to a gene. For the CDR3, the DNA is TGTGCCAGCAGCCCCCGGACAGGCTCCTACGAGCAGTACTTC. This sequence encodes CASSPRTGSYEQYF.

This chain uses TRBV29-1 with TRBJ2-1, with 10 nucleotides matching TRBD2. The trim removed 5 bases at V and 7 bases at J, leaving 8 bases unmatched. The length of the CDR3 is 14 residues. CDR1 is SQVTM, CDR2 ANQGSEA, per germline. The CDR3 region is CSVRHRLAGNEQFF. CDR3 sequence (DNA): TGCAGCGTTCGGCACCGACTAGCGGGTAATGAGCAGTTCTTC.

Points on this clonotype: The conserved phenylalanine or tryptophan normally closing the CDR3 is absent here, so this likely arose from a read error. This chain connects TRBV5-6 to TRBJ1-1, with D possibly matching TRBD1 (5 bases). CDR1 is SGHDT and CDR2 is YYEEEE in the germline V gene. V shed 0 bases and J shed 5 bases, with 17 bases lying between them. This CDR3 comprises 16 residues. The CDR3 reads CASSLDGGGLRTEAFL. The CDR3 bases are TGTGCCAGCAGCTTGGACGGGGGAGGCTTAAGAACTGAAGCTTTCCTT.

The chain uses TRBV20-1 and TRBJ2-1; 7 positions agree with TRBD1. The CDR3 is made up of 13 amino acids. The ends lost 2 bases at V and 3 bases at J; junction bases unmatched: 1. Germline V gene sequence: CDR1 DFQATT, CDR2 SNEGSKA (reference sequence). The CDR3 coding sequence is TGCAGTGCTAGACAGGGGGTCTACAATGAGCAGTTCTTC. Amino acids: CSARQGVYNEQFF.

This clonotype came up many times. V and J are TRBV2 and TRBJ1-1; TRBD1 is a possible D gene (5 bases). CDR1 and CDR2 from the germline V gene are SNHLY and FYNNEI. The CDR3 consists of 14 residues. V was cut by 7 bases and J by 6 bases, with 18 bases left in between. CDR3: CASKTTETSSEAFF. CDR3 coding DNA: TGTGCCAGCAAGACGACAGAAACTTCTTCTGAAGCTTTCTTT.

The chain uses TRBV20-1 and TRBJ1-1; D is unclear. Trimming pared 1 base from V and 7 bases from J, leaving 13 bases between. CDR3 length: 13 residues. The germline V gene has CDR1 DFQATT and CDR2 SNEGSKA (reference sequence). The CDR3 nucleotides are TGCAGTGCTAGAGTGGTTGGGAGGAATGAAGCTTTCTTT. This encodes CSARVVGRNEAFF.

The chain combines TRBV27 with TRBJ2-1, with 7 bases matching TRBD2. CDR3 size: 15 residues. Germline CDR1 is MNHEY and CDR2 is SMNVEV (reference sequence). Trimming at V came to 7 bases and at J to 0 bases, leaving 6 bases not matched to a gene. For the CDR3, the DNA is TGTGCCAGCAACCGGGGACTATACTCCTACAATGAGCAGTTCTTC. Residues: CASNRGLYSYNEQFF.

This clonotype was seen many times. The chain employs TRBV20-1 and TRBJ2-5; D unresolved. Trimming shortened V by 0 bases and J by 5 bases, and 16 bases separated the two germline ends. This CDR3 region has 15 residues. Germline V CDR1 and CDR2: DFQATT, SNEGSKA (reference sequence). The chain's CDR3 is CSARDLQDAGETQYF. CDR3 bases: TGCAGTGCTAGAGATTTGCAGGACGCTGGGGAGACCCAGTACTTC.

This clonotype was seen many times. The V gene is TRBV2, the J gene TRBJ1-4; a possible D gene is TRBD1 (5 bases). The CDR3 covers 16 residues. The germline V gene has CDR1 SNHLY and CDR2 FYNNEI. V lost 4 bases, J lost 8 bases, and 20 bases lay in between. The CDR3 coding sequence is TGTGCCAGCAGTGTTTCTCCCGGGGCAGGGACCGAAAAACTGTTTTTT. Protein product: CASSVSPGAGTEKLFF.

The V and J genes are TRBV25-1 and TRBJ1-1; maybe TRBD1 (6 bases). The CDR3 is 16 amino acids. Trimming cost V 3 bases and J 1 base, with 15 bases left between them. Looked up from germline, CDR1 is MGHDK and CDR2 is SYGVNS. CDR3 protein: CASSDSGGLGNTEAFF. The CDR3 coding sequence is TGTGCCAGCAGTGATTCGGGGGGGCTGGGGAACACTGAAGCTTTCTTT.

The rearrangement joins TRBV29-1 to TRBJ1-2; 8 nucleotides agree with TRBD1. Looked up from germline, CDR1 is SQVTM and CDR2 is ANQGSEA. V shed 3 bases, J shed 4 bases, and the junction held 7 bases outside the gene matches. CDR3 length: 14 amino acids. The CDR3 is CSVERTGKAYGYTF. The CDR3 DNA is TGCAGCGTTGAGCGGACAGGGAAGGCCTATGGCTACACCTTC.

The chain carries TRBV6-1 and TRBJ1-5, with 7 bases matching TRBD1. CDR3 length: 15 amino acids. Germline assignment: CDR1 MNHNS and CDR2 SASEGT. V lost 6 bases to trimming and J lost 4 bases; unmatched junction nucleotides: 9. The CDR3 loop is CASSPQGETNQPQHF. The CDR3 bases are TGTGCCAGCAGCCCCCAGGGGGAAACTAATCAGCCCCAGCATTTT.

Turning to this clonotype: This likely stems from a read error, as it lies one base from a far larger clone. The chain is built from TRBV11-1 and TRBJ2-5, with 11 bases identical to TRBD2. The J call is in doubt because the DNA end fits TRBJ2-1 better. Germline-derived CDR1 and CDR2 are SGHAT and FQDESV (reference sequence). The CDR3 covers 15 residues. The CDR3 nucleotides are TGTGCCAGCAGCTTAGTAGCGGGAGGGGTCAGTGAGCAGTTCTTC. Amino acid sequence: CASSLVAGGVSEQFF.

The chain couples TRBV6-5 to TRBJ2-1; 13 nucleotides match TRBD2. Looked up from germline, CDR1 is MNHEY and CDR2 is SVGAGI. J was trimmed by 5 bases and V by 6 bases; bases with no gene match: 7. This CDR3 contains 16 residues. In nucleotides, the CDR3 is TGTGCCAGCAGGTACACTAGCGGGAGGGCCCACAATGAGCAGTTCTTC. Amino acids: CASRYTSGRAHNEQFF.

This clonotype was detected ten times or more. The chain is built from TRBV2 and TRBJ2-2; no definite D call. Looked up from germline, CDR1 is SNHLY and CDR2 is FYNNEI. V lost 4 bases and J 5 bases, leaving 8 bases between the germline ends. The CDR3 spans 13 residues. The CDR3 sequence: CASSVRQTGELFF. DNA of the CDR3: TGTGCCAGCAGTGTGAGGCAAACCGGGGAGCTGTTTTTT.

This clonotype was seen many times. The rearrangement joins TRBV27 to TRBJ2-7; D call uncertain. V gave up 5 bases and J gave up 2 bases, with 19 bases separating them. CDR3 length equals 16 residues. From germline, CDR1 is MNHEY and CDR2 SMNVEV (reference sequence). The CDR3 bases are TGTGCCAGCAGTCCCATCGTGGTTGGTACTCCCTACGAGCAGTACTTC. Its protein is CASSPIVVGTPYEQYF.

Many counts were recorded for this clonotype. V is TRBV27 and J is TRBJ2-7; 9 bases match TRBD2. Trimming at V came to 5 bases and at J to 4 bases, leaving 24 bases not matched to a gene. The CDR3 is made up of 20 amino acids. Germline CDR1 and CDR2: MNHEY and SMNVEV (reference sequence). The CDR3 sequence is CASSRSRLAGVTNTRYEQYF. DNA of the CDR3: TGTGCCAGCAGTAGGAGCCGATTAGCGGGAGTTACTAACACGAGATACGAGCAGTACTTC.

The V call is TRBV24-1, the J call TRBJ1-2; 8 bases agree with TRBD1. Germline CDR1 and CDR2: KGHDR and SFDVKD. The V segment lost 4 bases and the J segment 7 bases; nucleotides outside the gene matches: 7. The CDR3 runs 14 residues. For the CDR3, the DNA is TGTGCCACCAGTGACCCCAGGACAGGGTTTGGCTACACCTTC. It specifies CATSDPRTGFGYTF.

At least ten counts were recorded for this clonotype. The chain joins TRBV10-3 to TRBJ2-2; D is possibly TRBD2 (6 bases). Per germline, CDR1 ENHRY and CDR2 SYGVKD. The CDR3 is made up of 15 amino acids. V was clipped by 7 bases and J by 2 bases, with 14 bases between them. CDR3 region: CAITDSGNNTGELFF. CDR3 bases: TGTGCCATCACAGATAGCGGAAATAACACCGGGGAGCTGTTTTTT.

This clonotype was found many times. The CDR3 DNA follows: TGTGCCAGCAGCTTAGAGTCCATCACCGGGGAGCTGTTTTTT. It specifies CASSLESITGELFF. This chain uses TRBV11-2 with TRBJ2-2; no clear D. Trimming removed 0 bases at V and 4 bases at J, with 6 bases between. This CDR3 contains 14 residues. Germline CDR1 reads SGHAT; CDR2 reads FQNNGV.

The V call is TRBV19, the J call TRBJ2-4, with D possibly being TRBD1 (5 bases). The end of the DNA aligns better with TRBJ2-5, so the J call may be wrong. CDR1 LNHDA and CDR2 SQIVND come from the germline V gene (reference sequence). This CDR3 has 13 residues. CDR3 sequence (DNA): TGTGCCAGTAGGGGGCAGGCTCAAGAGACCCAGTACTTC. Its protein is CASRGQAQETQYF.